These 2 T cell receptor beta chains came from one sample sequenced in a study of T cell changes during pregnancy in multiple sclerosis (dated by TCRdb to the late 2010s). Library preparation employed the immunoSEQ multiplex PCR assay. In its TCRdb copy, this immuneACCESS table keeps in-frame sequences only and misses some clones. Where compared with another copy, unresolved V genes explain less than half of these, and the others have no known cause. A total of roughly 17,000 clones appear in this sample, 88% of them only once. The ten largest clones add up to roughly 12% of the sample. The sequencing here drew on CD8+ T cells from peripheral blood mononuclear cells, taken after pregnancy. These TCRs come from a female donor in good health, enrolled as a control in a pregnancy study.

The rearrangement joins TRBV6-1 to TRBJ2-1; no clear D gene. V lost 5 bases, J lost 10 bases, and 6 bases lay in between. CDR3 length equals 10 residues. Germline V gene lookup returns CDR1 MNHNS and CDR2 SASEGT. The CDR3: CASSRGEQFF. The CDR3, as DNA: TGTGCCAGCAGTCGCGGCGAGCAGTTCTTC.

The chain joins TRBV27 to TRBJ2-7, with TRBD2 identical over 7 bases. V gave up 5 bases and J gave up 3 bases; unmatched junction bases: 7. Germline V lookup: CDR1 MNHEY, CDR2 SMNVEV (reference sequence). CDR3 length: 14 residues. CDR3 DNA: TGTGCCAGCAGTCCAGCAGCGGGAAACTACGAGCAGTACTTC. As protein: CASSPAAGNYEQYF.